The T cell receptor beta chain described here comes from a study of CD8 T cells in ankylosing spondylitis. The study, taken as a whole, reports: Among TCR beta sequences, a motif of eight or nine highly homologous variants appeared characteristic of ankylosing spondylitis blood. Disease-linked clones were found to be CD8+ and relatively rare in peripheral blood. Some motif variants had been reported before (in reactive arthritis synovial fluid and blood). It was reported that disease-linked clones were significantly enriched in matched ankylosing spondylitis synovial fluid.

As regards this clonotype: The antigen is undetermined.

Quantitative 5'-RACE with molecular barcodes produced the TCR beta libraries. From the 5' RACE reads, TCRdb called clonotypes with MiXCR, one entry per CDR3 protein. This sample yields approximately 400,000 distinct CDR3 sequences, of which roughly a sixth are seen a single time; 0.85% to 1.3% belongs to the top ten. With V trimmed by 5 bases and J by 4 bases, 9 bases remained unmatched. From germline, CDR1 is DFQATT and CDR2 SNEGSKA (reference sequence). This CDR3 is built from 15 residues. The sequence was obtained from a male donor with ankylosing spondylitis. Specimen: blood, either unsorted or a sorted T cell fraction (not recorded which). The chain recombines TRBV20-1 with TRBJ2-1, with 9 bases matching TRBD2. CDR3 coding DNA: TGCAGTGCTCCCCTTCCTGCGGGAGGGTACAATGAGCAGTTCTTC. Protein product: CSAPLPAGGYNEQFF.